This passage covers 7 T cell receptor beta chains from one sample sequenced in a study of T cell responses to AZD1222 COVID-19 vaccine. Method: immunoSEQ multiplex PCR; TCRdb's copy keeps in-frame clones and lacks some. Seen here are 80,000 to 100,000 clones, nearly 90% observed once, and the top ten hold about 14%. The sequenced sample was peripheral blood, obtained on day 0 of AZD1222 vaccination. These TCRs come from an adult in good health.

V and J are TRBV30 and TRBJ1-2, with 9 bases aligning to TRBD1. The CDR3 loop spans 13 amino acids. After removal of 7 bases from V and 0 bases from J, the junction contained 3 bases not matched to a gene. Germline V gene data show CDR1 as GTSNPN and CDR2 as SVGIG (reference sequence). The CDR3 reads CAYRQGANYGYTF. The CDR3 nucleotides read TGTGCCTATCGACAGGGGGCTAACTATGGCTACACCTTC.

V and J are TRBV7-6 and TRBJ2-1; TRBD2 might be the D (5 bases). Germline V gives CDR1 SGHVS, CDR2 FNYEAQ. Trimming stripped 0 bases from V and 5 bases from J, with 26 bases between. The CDR3 contains 20 residues. The CDR3 loop is CASSLAPVGGLVGSHNEQFF. The CDR3 region has the DNA TGTGCCAGCAGCTTAGCCCCCGTTGGAGGTTTGGTTGGAAGTCACAATGAGCAGTTCTTC.

V gene TRBV18 combines with J gene TRBJ2-4; 10 bases align to TRBD1. Germline trimming cut 3 bases from V and 5 bases from J; bases unmatched to any gene: 1. CDR1 is KGHSH and CDR2 is LQKENI in the germline V gene. This CDR3 has 14 residues. Here the CDR3 DNA reads TGTGCCAGCTCACCTGACAGGGGGCAAAACATTCAGTACTTC. It translates to CASSPDRGQNIQYF.

The V call is TRBV10-3, the J call TRBJ1-1; D not resolved. The V end was cut by 5 bases, the J end by 1 base, with 8 bases between. The germline CDR1 and CDR2 sequences are ENHRY and SYGVKD. This CDR3 contains 13 residues. CDR3 amino acids: CAISRQENTEAFF. DNA for the CDR3: TGTGCCATCAGTCGCCAAGAGAACACTGAAGCTTTCTTT.

The table lists this clone with a count of one. The chain recombines TRBV19 with TRBJ2-7; TRBD1 or TRBD2 may be the D gene (5 bases each). The CDR3 is 14 residues long. Trimming left V 2 bases short and J 1 base short, with 9 bases between. Germline CDR1 LNHDA, CDR2 SQIVND (reference sequence). CDR3 in amino acids: CASSITGQSYEQYF. As DNA, the CDR3 is TGTGCCAGTAGTATAACGGGGCAATCCTACGAGCAGTACTTC.

The rearrangement links TRBV5-1 to TRBJ2-5; possible D gene TRBD1, 5 bases. V shed 4 bases and J shed 1 base, with 11 bases lying between them. This CDR3 contains 14 residues. Per germline, CDR1 SGHRS and CDR2 YFSETQ. CDR3 in amino acids: CASSPRTSQETQYF. Written as DNA, the CDR3 is TGCGCCAGCAGCCCCCGGACATCCCAAGAGACCCAGTACTTC.

This clone has only a few counts. The chain uses TRBV15 and TRBJ1-1, with no clear D. The germline V and J ends were trimmed by 0 bases and 1 base, with 9 bases remaining between them. Germline assignment: CDR1 LNHNV and CDR2 YYDKDF (reference sequence). The CDR3 runs 15 residues. The CDR3: CATSRDRDPNTEAFF. DNA for the CDR3: TGTGCCACCAGCAGAGACCGCGATCCGAACACTGAAGCTTTCTTT.